This entry concerns a single T cell receptor beta chain. The record originates from a study of blood T cell repertoires in COVID-19. Study context: Donors in the United States, Italy and Spain gave samples during acute or convalescent COVID-19.

Method: immunoSEQ multiplex PCR; TCRdb's copy keeps in-frame clones and lacks some. The data show a few hundred thousand clones, 65% to 90% seen once. Individuals aged about 18 to 90 years were recruited from around 22 US areas. The germline V gene encodes CDR1 SNHLY and CDR2 FYNNEI. There are 13 residues in the CDR3. The V gene lost 7 bases and the J gene lost 4 bases, with 11 bases spanning the gap. The chain employs TRBV2 and TRBJ1-3; D not resolved. Source material: PBMCs or T cells enriched from blood (not recorded which). The source is a woman between 35 and 50 years old with acute COVID-19. This CDR3 reads CASMGGRGNTIYF. CDR3 nucleotides: TGTGCCAGCATGGGAGGGAGAGGAAACACCATATATTTT.